This paragraph reports one TCR beta chain. TCRdb keeps only in-frame clones here, not all; method: immunoSEQ multiplex PCR. The repertoire has around 95,000 clones, roughly 80% of them found once; the top ten carry approximately 20%. The data are from a study of control samples from healthy donors and cancer patients. The germline gives CDR1 SNHLY, CDR2 FYNNEI. V was shortened by 0 bases and J by 4 bases, with 7 bases between the two germline ends. CDR3 length: 13 residues. The chain recombines TRBV2 with TRBJ2-7; D possibly matches TRBD1 or TRBD2 (5 bases each). The sequence was collected from a young man in good health. Sequencing was carried out using blood. The CDR3 loop reads CASSEAGVYEQYF. The CDR3 DNA follows: TGTGCCAGCAGTGAAGCGGGGGTATACGAGCAGTACTTC.